The 32 T cell receptor beta chains reported below all come from one sample, sequenced in a study of T cell clones after liver transplantation. Assay: immunoSEQ multiplex PCR; the TCRdb copy retains only in-frame clones and omits some. The sample holds tens of thousands of clones, about 88% seen once. The sequences come from CD4+ T cells from blood, collected before liver transplant. The receptors were sampled from a human donor who received a liver transplant.

This clone has a handful of counts. The genes are TRBV9 and TRBJ1-4; the D is unclear. V dropped 0 bases and J dropped 7 bases, with 13 bases sitting between them. From germline, CDR1 is SGDLS and CDR2 YYNGEE. The CDR3 runs 15 residues. The CDR3 sequence: CASSVAGMIGEKLFF. Here the CDR3 DNA reads TGTGCCAGCAGCGTAGCTGGGATGATAGGTGAAAAACTGTTTTTT.

The J gene is TRBJ2-7, the V gene TRBV5-1, with 7 bases matching TRBD1. CDR3 length equals 14 residues. The germline V gene encodes CDR1 SGHRS and CDR2 YFSETQ. The J segment lost 3 bases and the V segment lost 4 bases, leaving 7 bases of the junction unmatched. CDR3 loop: CASSGKTGNYEQYF. The CDR3 nucleotides are TGCGCCAGCAGCGGGAAGACAGGGAACTACGAGCAGTACTTC.

The chain links TRBV27 to TRBJ1-5; D is undetermined. CDR1 and CDR2 (germline): MNHEY, SMNVEV (reference sequence). The CDR3 runs 15 residues. Deletions cut 6 bases from V and 0 bases from J, with 12 bases between. The CDR3 protein is CASSQDGISNQPQHF. Here the CDR3 DNA reads TGTGCCAGCAGCCAGGACGGAATTAGCAATCAGCCCCAGCATTTT.

This clone turned up a few times. J is TRBJ1-2 and V is TRBV7-8; tentative D call: TRBD1 (5 bases). Trimming shortened V by 1 base and J by 4 bases, and 7 bases separated the two germline ends. Germline V gives CDR1 SGHVS, CDR2 FQNEAQ. The CDR3 loop spans 13 amino acids. The CDR3 here is CASSLGQPYGYTF. The CDR3 region has the DNA TGTGCCAGCAGCTTAGGACAGCCCTATGGCTACACCTTC.

CDR3 bases: TGCGCCAGCAGCTTGGAGCGCGAGCAGTACTTC. Protein: CASSLEREQYF. V and J are TRBV5-1 and TRBJ2-7; D is ambiguous. Germline assignment: CDR1 SGHRS and CDR2 YFSETQ. Trimming took 0 bases from V and 6 from J, leaving 4 bases between them. This CDR3 region has 11 residues.

The V gene is TRBV28, the J gene TRBJ1-5; D is ambiguous. The CDR3 runs to 14 residues. V was clipped by 6 bases and J by 2 bases, with 11 bases between them. Germline V lookup: CDR1 MDHEN, CDR2 SYDVKM. This CDR3 reads CASSPYRGNQPQHF. The DNA of the CDR3 is TGTGCCAGCAGCCCCTACAGAGGCAATCAGCCCCAGCATTTT.

V gene TRBV7-9 combines with J gene TRBJ2-7, with D perhaps matching TRBD2 (6 bases). Deletions cut 5 bases from V and 4 bases from J, with 15 bases between. This CDR3 region has 14 residues. Germline V gene data show CDR1 as SEHNR and CDR2 as FQNEAQ (reference sequence). CDR3 bases: TGTGCCAGCAGCCAGGAGGGAAGCTCATACGAGCAGTACTTC. It yields the protein CASSQEGSSYEQYF.

Worth noting for this clone: Its ends do not fully match the called genes, so a read error is possible. The chain joins TRBV11-3 to TRBJ2-3; no clear D gene. In germline, CDR1 is SGHNT, CDR2 YENEEA. The CDR3 has 14 amino acids. The CDR3 bases are TGTGCCGGCAGCCCTCCGACGGGCACAGATACGCAGTATTTT. It translates to CAGSPPTGTDTQYF.

This chain links TRBV18 with TRBJ2-7; TRBD1 matches 9 bases. From germline, CDR1 is KGHSH and CDR2 LQKENI. V lost 0 bases, J lost 6 bases, and 6 bases stayed unmatched. This CDR3 is built from 15 residues. In DNA form, the CDR3 reads TGTGCCAGCTCACCACCGGGGGACAGGGTAGGCGAGCAGTACTTC. It yields the protein CASSPPGDRVGEQYF. Full variable domain (remainder filled in from reference TRBV18 and TRBJ2-7): NAGVMQNPRHLVRRRGQEARLRCSPMKGHSHVYWYRQLPEEGLKFMVYLQKENIIDESGMPKERFSAEFPKEGPSILRIQQVVRGDSAAYFCASSPPGDRVGEQYFGPGTRLTVT.

The chain has TRBV11-3 and TRBJ1-4; D is uncertain. CDR1 and CDR2 from the germline V gene are SGHNT and YENEEA. V gave up 8 bases and J gave up 13 bases, with 14 bases separating them. The CDR3 loop spans 11 amino acids. The DNA for the CDR3 is TGTGCCAGCGGGAGCGGGCGGGGACTGTTTTTT. Amino acids: CASGSGRGLFF.

The rearrangement links TRBV19 to TRBJ1-1; D is ambiguous. Germline V CDR1 and CDR2: LNHDA, SQIVND (reference sequence). V was shortened by 6 bases and J by 7 bases, with 12 bases between the two germline ends. This CDR3 is built from 12 residues. Written as DNA, the CDR3 is TGTGCCAGTAGCCTTCCGCGTAATGAAGCTTTCTTT. Translated, it gives CASSLPRNEAFF.

V gene TRBV27 combines with J gene TRBJ1-2, with TRBD1 matching 10 bases. The trim removed 5 bases at V and 4 bases at J, leaving 13 bases unmatched. The germline V gene encodes CDR1 MNHEY and CDR2 SMNVEV (reference sequence). The CDR3 length is 17 residues. Written as DNA, the CDR3 is TGTGCCAGCAGTCCGGGGACAGGGGACCCTCTTGGCTATGGCTACACCTTC. Translated, it gives CASSPGTGDPLGYGYTF.

The chain employs TRBV4-3 and TRBJ2-7, with 11 bases fitting TRBD2. Trimming at V came to 0 bases and at J to 4 bases, leaving 2 bases not matched to a gene. The CDR3 has 15 amino acids. Germline lookup yields CDR1 LGHNA and CDR2 YSLEER. CDR3 sequence reads: CASSQDRLAGYEQYF. The CDR3 bases are TGCGCCAGCAGCCAAGATCGACTAGCGGGGTACGAGCAGTACTTC.

The genes are TRBV4-1 and TRBJ2-7; D possibly corresponds to TRBD2 (5 bases). This CDR3 contains 15 residues. Germline loops: CDR1 MGHRA, CDR2 YSYEKL. The germline V and J ends were trimmed by 0 bases and 3 bases, with 12 bases remaining between them. CDR3 sequence (DNA): TGCGCCAGCAGCCAAGAGGGATCCCGGGGCTACGAGCAGTACTTC. This codes for CASSQEGSRGYEQYF.

The chain combines TRBV29-1 with TRBJ2-1; D gene ambiguous. CDR1 and CDR2 (germline): SQVTM, ANQGSEA. This CDR3 has 15 amino acids. Deletions cut 3 bases from V and 0 bases from J, with 12 bases between. In nucleotides, the CDR3 is TGCAGCGTTGACTGGGGTAGGACCTCCTACAATGAGCAGTTCTTC. Protein product: CSVDWGRTSYNEQFF.

This sequence joins TRBV5-1 and TRBJ1-5, with a possible D match to TRBD1 (5 bases). The CDR3 is 15 residues long. Per the germline V gene, CDR1 is SGHRS and CDR2 is YFSETQ. The V and J ends lost 0 bases and 0 bases respectively, with 7 bases between them. CDR3 sequence: CASSLGQYSNQPQHF. The DNA of the CDR3 is TGCGCCAGCAGCTTGGGACAGTATAGCAATCAGCCCCAGCATTTT.

The chain links TRBV28 to TRBJ1-4; D is undetermined. Germline-derived CDR1 and CDR2 are MDHEN and SYDVKM. CDR3 size: 13 residues. V was clipped by 11 bases and J by 0 bases, with 10 bases between them. The CDR3 sequence: CALRQATNEKLFF. The CDR3, as DNA: TGTGCCCTAAGACAAGCAACTAATGAAAAACTGTTTTTT.

This clone has only one observation. The chain carries TRBV5-5 and TRBJ1-5; 10 bases align to TRBD1. The trim removed 4 bases at V and 6 bases at J, leaving 4 bases unmatched. The CDR3 is made up of 14 amino acids. Germline V gene lookup returns CDR1 SGHKS and CDR2 YYEKEE (reference sequence). The CDR3 nucleotides read TGTGCCAGCAGCCGGGACAGGGGATCTCAGCCCCAGCATTTT. Its translation is CASSRDRGSQPQHF.

This rearrangement joins TRBV2 to TRBJ2-5, with 8 bases lining up with TRBD1. The V and J ends lost 4 bases and 2 bases, in that order; junction bases with no gene match: 12. Germline CDR1 and CDR2: SNHLY and FYNNEI. CDR3 length: 17 amino acids. CDR3 residues: CASSGTGSALGQETQYF. The CDR3 DNA reads TGTGCCAGCAGTGGGACAGGGTCGGCCCTAGGACAAGAGACCCAGTACTTC. The full variable domain, in which reference TRBV2 and TRBJ2-5 provide the parts outside the CDR3, is EPEVTQTPSHQVTQMGQEVILRCVPISNHLYFYWYRQILGQKVEFLVSFYNNEISEKSEIFDDQFSVERPDGSNFTLKIRSTKLEDSAMYFCASSGTGSALGQETQYFGPGTRLLVL.

The chain is built from TRBV5-1 and TRBJ2-1; D gene unclear. The CDR3 loop spans 14 amino acids. V gave up 5 bases and J gave up 4 bases, with 13 bases separating them. Germline values: CDR1 SGHRS, CDR2 YFSETQ. The CDR3 coding sequence is TGCGCCAGCAGAGAGAGGACGGATTACAATGAGCAGTTCTTC. This codes for CASRERTDYNEQFF.

This clone appeared a single time. This chain links TRBV27 with TRBJ2-7, with a possible D match to TRBD1 (5 bases). This CDR3 comprises 14 residues. The germline V gene has CDR1 MNHEY and CDR2 SMNVEV (reference sequence). V was cut by 7 bases and J by 2 bases, with 15 bases left in between. CDR3 protein: CASTNLQDTYEQYF. CDR3 coding DNA: TGTGCCAGCACTAACCTCCAGGACACCTACGAGCAGTACTTC.

The chain joins TRBV5-1 to TRBJ2-7; 7 nucleotides line up with TRBD1. Germline V CDR1 and CDR2: SGHRS, YFSETQ. The CDR3 covers 14 residues. Losses at the gene ends were 0 bases for V and 7 bases for J; bases not matched to a gene: 7. CDR3 DNA sequence: TGCGCCAGCAGCTTGGTTCCAGGGGGTCGGGAGCAGTACTTC. It yields the protein CASSLVPGGREQYF.

V usage is TRBV5-1 and J usage is TRBJ2-7; 8 bases align to TRBD2. CDR3 length equals 14 residues. Germline lookup yields CDR1 SGHRS and CDR2 YFSETQ. Trimming cost V 6 bases and J 7 bases; bases outside gene matches: 12. The CDR3 is CASTRVAGSGEQYF. DNA of the CDR3: TGCGCCAGCACCCGGGTAGCGGGATCCGGGGAGCAGTACTTC.

The CDR3 spells CASSHSGDGGYTF. In nucleotides, the CDR3 is TGTGCCAGCAGCCACTCCGGGGATGGTGGCTACACCTTC. This chain links TRBV11-3 with TRBJ1-2; D gene ambiguous. V lost 5 bases and J 7 bases, leaving 14 bases between the germline ends. The CDR3 is 13 amino acids. Germline CDR1 reads SGHNT; CDR2 reads YENEEA. Variable domain in full (rest from reference TRBV11-3 and TRBJ1-2): EAGVVQSPRYKIIEKKQPVAFWCNPISGHNTLYWYLQNLGQGPELLIRYENEEAVDDSQLPKDRFSAERLKGVDSTLKIQPAELGDSAVYLCASSHSGDGGYTFGSGTRLTVV.

V usage is TRBV5-1 and J usage is TRBJ2-7; D is unresolved. The CDR3 covers 15 residues. Trimming took off 9 bases at V and 0 bases at J, with 19 bases between the two ends. CDR1 and CDR2 from the germline V gene are SGHRS and YFSETQ. In DNA, the CDR3 is TGCGCCACACGCCCTCGCGAAGAACCCTCCTACGAGCAGTACTTC. It translates to CATRPREEPSYEQYF.

V is TRBV30 and J is TRBJ2-7; possible D gene TRBD2, 6 bases. The germline V gene encodes CDR1 GTSNPN and CDR2 SVGIG (reference sequence). This CDR3 is built from 11 residues. Trimming removed 7 bases from V and 5 bases from J, with 12 bases in between. For the CDR3, the DNA is TGTGCCTTGTCGGGGAGGAACGAGCAGTACTTC. This encodes CALSGRNEQYF.

The V gene is TRBV18, the J gene TRBJ2-3, with D unclear. Germline assignment: CDR1 KGHSH and CDR2 LQKENI. V gave up 3 bases and J gave up 2 bases, with 15 bases separating them. This CDR3 contains 16 residues. CDR3 DNA sequence: TGTGCCAGCTCACCTTCCTCGCCCACGTCCACAGATACGCAGTATTTT. Its protein product is CASSPSSPTSTDTQYF.

The CDR3 coding sequence is TGTGCCTGGAGTGTACTAGCTGGCACCGGGGAGCTGTTTTTT. This translates into CAWSVLAGTGELFF. This rearrangement joins TRBV30 to TRBJ2-2; a possible D gene is TRBD2 (6 bases). Germline-derived CDR1 and CDR2 are GTSNPN and SVGIG (reference sequence). CDR3 length equals 14 residues. V was shortened by 0 bases and J by 4 bases, with 9 bases between the two germline ends.

V is TRBV28 and J is TRBJ2-2; unclear D gene. From germline, CDR1 is MDHEN and CDR2 SYDVKM. The ends were cut back, 4 bases at V and 2 bases at J, with 17 bases in the middle. The CDR3 length is 17 residues. The CDR3 reads CASSSPPGRPNTGELFF. Written as DNA, the CDR3 is TGTGCCAGCAGTTCCCCTCCCGGCAGGCCCAACACCGGGGAGCTGTTTTTT.

The chain carries TRBV5-1 and TRBJ2-2; 9 bases are a match to TRBD2. J was trimmed by 4 bases and V by 5 bases; bases with no gene match: 6. The germline CDR1 and CDR2 sequences are SGHRS and YFSETQ. The CDR3 runs to 15 residues. CDR3 in amino acids: CASSNSGSFTGELFF. As DNA, the CDR3 is TGCGCCAGCAGTAATAGCGGGAGTTTCACCGGGGAGCTGTTTTTT.

CDR3 protein: CASSLARATGELFF. CDR3 in DNA: TGTGCCAGCAGCTTGGCCAGGGCAACCGGGGAGCTGTTTTTT. J is TRBJ2-2 and V is TRBV5-6; a possible D gene is TRBD1 (5 bases). This CDR3 has 14 amino acids. In germline, CDR1 is SGHDT, CDR2 YYEEEE. V was pared by 0 bases and J by 5 bases, with 8 bases between.

This sequence joins TRBV5-1 and TRBJ1-2, with TRBD1 matching over 9 bases. V dropped 3 bases and J dropped 5; count of bases not matched to a gene: 8. This CDR3 comprises 15 residues. CDR1 SGHRS and CDR2 YFSETQ come from the germline V gene. The CDR3 loop reads CASSSGTGLSYGYTF. As DNA, the CDR3 is TGCGCCAGCAGCTCCGGGACAGGGTTGTCTTATGGCTACACCTTC.